This TCR beta chain was sequenced during a study of T cell repertoires in cytomegalovirus infection. This clonotype was seen only a few times. Its target is unknown. Via MiXCR, TCRdb re-called the reads, giving one row per CDR3 protein. Of some 800,000 distinct CDR3 sequences in the sample, roughly 33% are singletons; the top ten hold around 11%. V lost 5 bases and J 3 bases, leaving 11 bases between the germline ends. CDR1 and CDR2 from the germline V gene are SGHVS and FNYEAQ. The CDR3 contains 13 residues. The sequence came from a human donor in good health (CMV status not recorded). Some clones in this sample may be carry-over from other donors' samples. This specimen was cultured CD8+ T cells from PBMCs, taken from culture after CMV antigen stimulation. The J gene is TRBJ2-7, the V gene TRBV7-6, with D hard to call. The CDR3, as DNA: TGTGCCAGCAGCCCAATGGAAAACTACGAGCAGTACGTC. Translated: CASSPMENYEQYV.